The 19 T cell receptor beta chains below come from one sample, sequenced in a study of OX40 agonist ivuxolimab in advanced cancers. The method was immunoSEQ multiplex PCR; TCRdb's version includes in-frame clones alone and lacks a portion of them. Of about 76,000 clones in the sample, about 85% were seen once. The sequencing here drew on CD4+ or CD8+ T cells sorted from blood, taken in a trial of the OX40 agonist ivuxolimab. The receptors here all came from an adult with an advanced solid tumor such as melanoma, head and neck, liver or kidney cancer.

V is TRBV18 and J is TRBJ1-5, with 7 bases lining up with TRBD1. The V segment lost 4 bases and the J segment 2 bases; nucleotides outside the gene matches: 11. The germline gives CDR1 KGHSH, CDR2 LQKENI. This CDR3 comprises 17 residues. CDR3 in amino acids: CASSLSIPGQRNQPQHF. The CDR3 DNA reads TGTGCCAGCTCACTAAGTATACCGGGACAGCGCAATCAGCCCCAGCATTTT.

This sequence joins TRBV30 and TRBJ2-7, with 8 bases aligning to TRBD2. V gave up 4 bases and J gave up 4 bases; unmatched junction bases: 6. Germline CDR1 is GTSNPN and CDR2 is SVGIG (reference sequence). This CDR3 has 13 amino acids. The CDR3 DNA is TGTGCCTGGACTCGGGGGGGGAAATACGAGCAGTACTTC. This translates into CAWTRGGKYEQYF.

The genes are TRBV9 and TRBJ1-1, with D possibly TRBD1 on 6 matching bases. The CDR3 contains 17 residues. Trimming took off 0 bases at V and 2 bases at J, with 17 bases between the two ends. The germline CDR1 and CDR2 sequences are SGDLS and YYNGEE. The CDR3 DNA reads as TGTGCCAGCAGCGTAGGGGATTCGGGACACCGAAACACTGAAGCTTTCTTT. Protein product: CASSVGDSGHRNTEAFF.

This rearrangement joins TRBV7-9 to TRBJ2-3, with D perhaps being TRBD1 or TRBD2 (5 bases each). The CDR3 runs to 14 residues. The germline V gene has CDR1 SEHNR and CDR2 FQNEAQ (reference sequence). Trimming took 5 bases from V and 2 from J, leaving 11 bases between them. The CDR3, as DNA: TGTGCCAGCAGCCCGGGGCCTGACACAGATACGCAGTATTTT. Translated: CASSPGPDTDTQYF.

The CDR3 DNA is TGCAGCGTTGAACGGCGGAGTGAGCAGTTCTTC. Translated, it gives CSVERRSEQFF. The chain combines TRBV29-1 with TRBJ2-1; D unresolved. With 2 bases removed from V and 9 bases from J, the gap between germline ends came to 8 bases. This CDR3 contains 11 residues. In germline, CDR1 is SQVTM, CDR2 ANQGSEA.

This chain connects TRBV27 to TRBJ2-2; TRBD2 matches 7 bases. Germline V CDR1 and CDR2: MNHEY, SMNVEV (reference sequence). V lost 4 bases, J lost 3 bases, and 2 bases stayed unmatched. The CDR3 has 14 amino acids. CDR3 sequence reads: CASSSREYTGELFF. CDR3 nucleotides: TGTGCCAGCAGTTCGCGGGAGTACACCGGGGAGCTGTTTTTT.

The chain carries TRBV9 and TRBJ1-2; tentative D call: TRBD1 (6 bases). CDR1 SGDLS and CDR2 YYNGEE come from the germline V gene. The V and J ends lost 4 bases and 7 bases respectively, with 17 bases between them. CDR3 size: 14 residues. As DNA, the CDR3 is TGTGCCAGCAGCCTTCAACGGGGGGCTCCTGGCTACACCTTC. It yields the protein CASSLQRGAPGYTF.

J is TRBJ1-2 and V is TRBV5-6, with D possibly TRBD1 on 5 matching bases. This CDR3 is 12 amino acids long. Germline CDR1 and CDR2: SGHDT and YYEEEE. Trimming removed 2 bases at V and 8 bases at J, with 10 bases between. This CDR3 reads CASSFGRGGYTF. The CDR3 coding sequence is TGTGCCAGCAGCTTCGGTAGGGGCGGCTACACCTTC.

This sequence joins TRBV18 and TRBJ2-5; no clear D. Trimming left V 2 bases short and J 1 base short, with 8 bases between. The length of the CDR3 is 14 residues. CDR1 is KGHSH, CDR2 LQKENI, per germline. The CDR3 nucleotides are TGTGCCAGCTCACCAGGGAACACCCAAGAGACCCAGTACTTC. It specifies CASSPGNTQETQYF.

The V gene is TRBV12-5, the J gene TRBJ2-1, with D unresolved. Per the germline V gene, CDR1 is LGHNT and CDR2 is FRNRAP. The CDR3 covers 12 residues. Trimming removed 7 bases at V and 6 bases at J, with 10 bases between. CDR3 DNA sequence: TGTGCTAGTGCCCTCTCGGTCAATGAGCAGTTCTTC. Amino acid sequence: CASALSVNEQFF.

V is TRBV5-1 and J is TRBJ2-5; 8 bases are shared with TRBD2. This CDR3 has 17 amino acids. CDR1 is SGHRS and CDR2 is YFSETQ in the germline V gene. V lost 0 bases to trimming and J lost 5 bases; unmatched junction nucleotides: 12. The CDR3, as DNA: TGCGCCAGCAGCTTGGTGAGACGGGGGGGCCTTACGGAGACCCAGTACTTC. Its protein product is CASSLVRRGGLTETQYF. Combining the CDR3 with reference TRBV5-1 and TRBJ2-5 gives the whole variable domain KAGVTQTPRYLIKTRGQQVTLSCSPISGHRSVSWYQQTPGQGLQFLFEYFSETQRNKGNFPGRFSGRQFSNSRSEMNVSTLELGDSALYLCASSLVRRGGLTETQYFGPGTRLLVL.

This chain uses TRBV2 with TRBJ1-4, with D unresolved. Germline values: CDR1 SNHLY, CDR2 FYNNEI. This CDR3 contains 14 residues. Deletions cut 4 bases from V and 1 base from J, with 7 bases between. Here the CDR3 DNA reads TGTGCCAGCAGTGTGCTCAGAACTAATGAAAAACTGTTTTTT. It yields the protein CASSVLRTNEKLFF.

V and J are TRBV11-2 and TRBJ2-3; unclear D gene. Germline CDR1 and CDR2: SGHAT and FQNNGV. The CDR3 extends over 13 amino acids. With 1 base removed from V and 3 bases from J, the gap between germline ends came to 5 bases. As DNA, the CDR3 is TGTGCCAGCAGCTTAGGAACTACAGATACGCAGTATTTT. It codes for CASSLGTTDTQYF.

This rearrangement joins TRBV27 to TRBJ2-7; the match to TRBD1 covers 7 bases. V was pared by 4 bases and J by 4 bases, with 19 bases of the junction left unmatched. The V gene's germline CDR1 is MNHEY and CDR2 SMNVEV (reference sequence). This CDR3 contains 18 residues. The CDR3 DNA sequence: TGTGCCAGCAGTTCCAACCGGGACAGTTCTCTAGCCTGGTACGAGCAGTACTTC. Its protein is CASSSNRDSSLAWYEQYF.

The chain is built from TRBV7-3 and TRBJ2-1, with 10 nucleotides matching TRBD1. In germline, CDR1 is SGHTA, CDR2 FQGTGA. This CDR3 contains 16 residues. The V gene end was trimmed by 5 bases and the J gene end by 2 bases; junction bases not matched to a gene: 6. The CDR3: CASSPPGQGPYNEQFF. CDR3 in DNA: TGTGCCAGCAGCCCGCCGGGACAGGGGCCCTACAATGAGCAGTTCTTC.

The rearrangement links TRBV11-2 to TRBJ2-1; a weak D match, TRBD1 (5 bases). The CDR3 sequence is 14 residues long. Trimming removed 5 bases from V and 7 bases from J, with 15 bases in between. Germline lookup yields CDR1 SGHAT and CDR2 FQNNGV. CDR3 sequence: CASSPLQAGNEQFF. In DNA, the CDR3 is TGTGCCAGCAGCCCCCTACAGGCCGGGAATGAGCAGTTCTTC.

This clone was seen a single time. The rearrangement uses TRBV7-9 and TRBJ1-2; D is undetermined. V was cut by 4 bases and J by 8 bases, with 17 bases left in between. The CDR3 consists of 14 residues. Germline lookup yields CDR1 SEHNR and CDR2 FQNEAQ (reference sequence). The CDR3, as DNA: TGTGCCAGCAGCTACCCAGTTCTAACTATCGGCTACACCTTC. Translation gives CASSYPVLTIGYTF.

CDR3 in amino acids: CASSLAGGISTDTQYF. CDR3 nucleotides: TGTGCCAGCAGCTTAGCGGGAGGGATCAGCACAGATACGCAGTATTTT. V and J are TRBV5-4 and TRBJ2-3, with 10 bases fitting TRBD2. The CDR3 contains 16 residues. Germline assignment: CDR1 SGHNT and CDR2 YYREEE (reference sequence). Trimming took 2 bases from V and 0 from J; bases not matched to a gene: 3. Complete variable domain (other parts from reference TRBV5-4 and TRBJ2-3): ETGVTQSPTHLIKTRGQQVTLRCSSQSGHNTVSWYQQALGQGPQFIFQYYREEENGRGNFPPRFSGLQFPNYSSELNVNALELDDSALYLCASSLAGGISTDTQYFGPGTRLTVL.

The genes are TRBV10-3 and TRBJ2-3; unclear D gene. Trimming removed 3 bases at V and 3 bases at J, with 10 bases between. Germline lookup yields CDR1 ENHRY and CDR2 SYGVKD. CDR3 size: 14 residues. Here the CDR3 reads CAISDSLRTDTQYF. Here the CDR3 DNA reads TGTGCCATCAGTGATTCCCTGAGGACAGATACGCAGTATTTT.